Reported below is one TCR beta chain. Its antigen is still unknown. Treatment defined: roughly ten-day PBMC culture with coronavirus spike peptide pools or control peptides (ViraFEST assay). V lost 2 bases, J lost 6 bases, and 6 bases stayed unmatched. This CDR3 comprises 16 residues. The germline V gene encodes CDR1 KGHDR and CDR2 SFDVKD. Cultured CD4+ T cells had their DNA profiled by the Oncomine TCR Beta short-read assay. From the PCR reads, TCRdb called clonotypes with MiXCR, one entry per CDR3 protein. The sample holds 9,000 to 13,000 distinct CDR3 sequences, approximately 30% seen once. The source of the sample is a study of vaccination and CD4 T cells after COVID-19. Study in general: Each convalescent patient was PCR positive for SARS-CoV-2 on nasal swab; roughly 9 cases were mild and one severe. Two Hispanic individuals were among six male and four female convalescent patients. The authors used overlapping spike peptides from SARS-CoV-2, HCoV-NL63, HCoV-OC43 and HCoV-229E to stimulate cells. General study results and limits: Among convalescent patients, a median about 86% of reactive clones emerged only after vaccination.

The J gene is TRBJ2-1, the V gene TRBV24-1; 10 nucleotides line up with TRBD2. The TCR sequence derives from a human donor who had recovered from COVID-19. The sample in question was CD4+ T cells from blood, cultured in vitro, obtained after SARS-CoV-2 vaccination. The CDR3 here is CATSDSRAGGVNEQFF. In nucleotides, the CDR3 is TGTGCCACCAGTGATTCTAGAGCGGGAGGGGTCAATGAGCAGTTCTTC.